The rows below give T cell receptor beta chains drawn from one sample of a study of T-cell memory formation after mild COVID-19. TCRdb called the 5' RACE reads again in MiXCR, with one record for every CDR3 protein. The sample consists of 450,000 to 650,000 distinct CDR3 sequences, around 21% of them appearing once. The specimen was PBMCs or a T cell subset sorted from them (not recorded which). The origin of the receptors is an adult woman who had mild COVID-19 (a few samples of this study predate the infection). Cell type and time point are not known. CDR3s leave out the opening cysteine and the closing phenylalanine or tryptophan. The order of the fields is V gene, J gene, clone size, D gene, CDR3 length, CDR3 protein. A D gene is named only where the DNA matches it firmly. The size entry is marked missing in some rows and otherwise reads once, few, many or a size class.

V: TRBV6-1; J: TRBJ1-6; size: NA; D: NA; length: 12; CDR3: ASSDQGGNSPLH
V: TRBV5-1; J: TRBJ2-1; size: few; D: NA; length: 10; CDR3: ASLDFHNEQF
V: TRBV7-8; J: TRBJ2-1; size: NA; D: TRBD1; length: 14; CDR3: ASSPHRQGAGNEQF
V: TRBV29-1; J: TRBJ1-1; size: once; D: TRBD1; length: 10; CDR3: SVPGGGTEAF
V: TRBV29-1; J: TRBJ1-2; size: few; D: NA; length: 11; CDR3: SVEDRSLYGYT
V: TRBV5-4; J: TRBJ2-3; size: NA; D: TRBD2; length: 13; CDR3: ATTSAGGRTDTQY
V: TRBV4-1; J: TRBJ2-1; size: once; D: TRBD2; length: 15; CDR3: ASSLEGGTSGGEEQF
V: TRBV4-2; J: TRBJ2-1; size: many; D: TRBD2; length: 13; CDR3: ASSTGSSGVREQF
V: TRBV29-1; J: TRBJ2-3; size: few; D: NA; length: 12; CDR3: SVDASLFTDTQY
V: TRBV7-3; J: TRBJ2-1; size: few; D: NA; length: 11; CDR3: ASSAQGYNEQF
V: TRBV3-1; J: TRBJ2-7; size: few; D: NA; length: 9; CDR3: ASSQAATKD
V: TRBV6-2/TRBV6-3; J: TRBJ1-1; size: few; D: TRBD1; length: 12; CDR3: ASTRQGMNTEAF
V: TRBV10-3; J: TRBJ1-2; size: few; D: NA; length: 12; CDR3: AISESNTVNGYT
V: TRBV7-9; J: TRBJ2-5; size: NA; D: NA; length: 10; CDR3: ASSVYEETQY
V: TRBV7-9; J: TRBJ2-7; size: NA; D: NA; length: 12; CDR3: AISQAGTTYEQY
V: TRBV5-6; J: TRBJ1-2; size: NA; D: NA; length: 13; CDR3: ASSLGLPGGHGYT
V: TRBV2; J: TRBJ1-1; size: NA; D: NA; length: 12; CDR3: ASASGEPSTEAF
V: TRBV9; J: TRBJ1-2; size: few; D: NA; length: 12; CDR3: ASSDGRSGYGYT
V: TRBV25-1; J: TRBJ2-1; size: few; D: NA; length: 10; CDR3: ASRYLGEEQF
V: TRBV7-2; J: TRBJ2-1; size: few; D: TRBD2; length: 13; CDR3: AGAGLAGAYNEQF
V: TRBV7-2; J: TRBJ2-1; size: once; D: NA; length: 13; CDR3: ASSYSGTLLGAQF
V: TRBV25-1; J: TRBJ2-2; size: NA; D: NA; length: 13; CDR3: ATAGGIGVTGELF
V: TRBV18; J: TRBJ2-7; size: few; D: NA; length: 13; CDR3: ASSPPSSGADEQY
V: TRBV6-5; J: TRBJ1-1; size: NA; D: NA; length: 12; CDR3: ASSYGGGGTEAF
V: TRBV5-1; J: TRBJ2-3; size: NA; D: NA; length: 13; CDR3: ASSLDRSFTDTQY
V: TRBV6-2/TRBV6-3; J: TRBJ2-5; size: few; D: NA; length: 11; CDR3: ASSQGAWETQY
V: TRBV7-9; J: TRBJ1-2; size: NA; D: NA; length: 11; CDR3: ASSFRQNYGYT
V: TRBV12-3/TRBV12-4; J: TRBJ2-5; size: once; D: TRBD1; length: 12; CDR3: ASRPSTGRETQY
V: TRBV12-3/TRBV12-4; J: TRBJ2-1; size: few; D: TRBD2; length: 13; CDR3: ASRRGRTSVNEQF